This is a list of T cell receptor beta chains from one sample in a study of blood T cell repertoires in COVID-19. Repertoires were generated with immunoSEQ multiplex PCR, while TCRdb's copy carries only in-frame clones and drops some. The data show around 100,000 clones, 80% seen once. Sequenced: peripheral blood. All receptors derive from a man in his sixties or seventies with active or convalescent COVID-19. Each CDR3 is given with its conserved first and last residue. The D gene is left open where the match is weak. Some rows have no size entry. The others give once, few or many, or a class for an expanded clone.

v_call,j_call,d_call,clone_size,cdr3_nt,cdr3_aa
TRBV7-8,TRBJ1-6,TRBD1,.,TGTGCCAGCAGCTTTGAGACAGGGCTTAATTCACCCCTCCACTTT,CASSFETGLNSPLHF
TRBV27,TRBJ1-1,.,once,TGTGCCAGCAGTTTATTAGGGGGTGGCACTGAAGCTTTCTTT,CASSLLGGGTEAFF
TRBV10-3,TRBJ1-1,TRBD1,.,TGTGCCACCACCGGGACAGGGATCACTGAAGCTTTCTTT,CATTGTGITEAFF
TRBV5-5,TRBJ2-3,.,few,TGTGCCAGCAGCTTCGGGACAGATACGCAGTATTTT,CASSFGTDTQYF
TRBV28,TRBJ2-7,TRBD1,.,TGTGCCAGCAGTCCCACGACAGGGGACGAGCAGTACTTC,CASSPTTGDEQYF
TRBV27,TRBJ2-2,TRBD1,.,TGTGCCAGCAGTTTATCCGGGACAGGGAGCGGGGAGCTGTTTTTT,CASSLSGTGSGELFF
TRBV19,TRBJ2-7,.,.,TGTGCCAGTAGTACCCGGGACATGGGTTTCAAGCAGTACTTC,CASSTRDMGFKQYF
TRBV5-8,TRBJ1-2,TRBD1,.,TGTGCCAGCAGCATACGACAGGGGGGTAACTATGGCTACACCTTC,CASSIRQGGNYGYTF
TRBV9,TRBJ2-2,TRBD1,.,TGTGCCAGCAGCGTCAGGGACAGCCCAACCGGGGAGCTGTTTTTT,CASSVRDSPTGELFF
TRBV24-1,TRBJ1-2,TRBD1,.,TGTGCCACCAGTGAAGCAGGGGGCCGGTATGGCTACACCTTC,CATSEAGGRYGYTF
TRBV6-5,TRBJ2-3,.,.,TGTGCCAGCAGTTATAGTACCGCAACTAGCACAGATACGCAGTATTTT,CASSYSTATSTDTQYF
TRBV24-1,TRBJ1-2,TRBD1,.,TGTGCCACCAGTGGAGGGGGGACAGGGGGCAGCTATGGCTACACCTTC,CATSGGGTGGSYGYTF
TRBV6-2/TRBV6-3,TRBJ1-1,.,.,TGTGCCAGCAGTTACGGGAGGGTCGGTAGCACTGAAGCTTTCTTT,CASSYGRVGSTEAFF
TRBV30,TRBJ2-7,TRBD1,.,TGTGCCAGCACCGGGACAGGGGACTACGAGCAGTACTTC,CASTGTGDYEQYF
TRBV9,TRBJ2-7,TRBD1,.,TGTGCCAGCAGCGTTCACGACAGGGGGGGGTACGAGCAGTACTTC,CASSVHDRGGYEQYF
TRBV10-3,TRBJ2-5,TRBD2,.,TGTGCCATCAGTGAGTCAGCGGGGGGGCTGGAGACCCAGTACTTC,CAISESAGGLETQYF
TRBV4-3,TRBJ2-7,TRBD2,.,TGCGCCAGCAGCCAAGTTGGGACTAGCAGGGGCGAGCAGTACTTC,CASSQVGTSRGEQYF
TRBV21-1,TRBJ1-2,.,.,TGTGCCAGCAGCAAAGCTTGTCGCAGTGAAGTTGTAGCTCGCGATGGCTACACCTTC,CASSKACRSEVVARDGYTF
TRBV6-6,TRBJ2-1,.,once,TGTGCCAGCAGTCACCCGGGACTGGTAGGTAATGAGCAGTTCTTC,CASSHPGLVGNEQFF
TRBV18,TRBJ1-3,TRBD1,.,TGTGCCAGCTCCTCCCAGGGGGACAACTCTGGAAACACCATATATTTT,CASSSQGDNSGNTIYF
TRBV28,TRBJ1-2,.,.,TGTGCCAGCAGTTCTGAGCCAGGGGACAACTATGGCTACACCTTC,CASSSEPGDNYGYTF
TRBV7-6,TRBJ2-2,TRBD2,.,TGTGCCAGCAGCTTAGTTGCCACTAGCGGGGGCAACACCGGGGAGCTGTTTTTT,CASSLVATSGGNTGELFF
TRBV30,TRBJ1-3,.,.,TGTGCCTGGAGTACCCAAAACAGGATGGTTAGAAACACCATATATTTT,CAWSTQNRMVRNTIYF
TRBV7-9,TRBJ1-5,.,few,TGTGCCAGCAGCTCCGGACTCCGGACTGGTAGCAATCAGCCCCAGCATTTT,CASSSGLRTGSNQPQHF
TRBV30,TRBJ2-3,.,.,TGTGCCTGGAGTCGCGGAAAGGATACGCAGTATTTT,CAWSRGKDTQYF
TRBV19,TRBJ2-1,.,.,TGTGCCAGTAGTATCCAGTATGAGCAGTTCTTC,CASSIQYEQFF
TRBV7-2,TRBJ1-2,.,.,TGTGCCAGCAGCTTGACAGCTAACTATGGCTACACCTTC,CASSLTANYGYTF
TRBV11-2,TRBJ1-1,.,.,TGTGCCAGCAGCTTGACTTGGAACACTGAAGCTTTCTTT,CASSLTWNTEAFF
TRBV30,TRBJ1-4,TRBD1,.,TGTGCCTGGAGAGGGACAGGGGATGAAAAACTGTTTTTT,CAWRGTGDEKLFF
TRBV7-2,TRBJ2-1,TRBD1,.,TGTGCCAGCAGCCCCAGAGAGGGACAGGGGGGCAATGAGCAGTTCTTC,CASSPREGQGGNEQFF
TRBV28,TRBJ2-7,TRBD1,.,TGTGCCAGCAGTCCGGGACAGGGGATTCTCTACGAGCAGTACTTC,CASSPGQGILYEQYF
TRBV19,TRBJ2-5,TRBD1,.,TGTGCCAGTAGCTCTACCGGGACAGACCAAGAGACCCAGTACTTC,CASSSTGTDQETQYF
TRBV7-3,TRBJ2-2,.,.,TGTGCCAGCAGCTCAATTCTAAACACCGGGGAGCTGTTTTTT,CASSSILNTGELFF
TRBV15,TRBJ2-5,.,.,TGTGCCACCAGCTCAAACCCGGGGGGCCGAGGAGGAGAGACCCAGTACTTC,CATSSNPGGRGGETQYF
TRBV9,TRBJ2-7,TRBD1,.,TGTGCCAGCAGCGGGGGACAGGGCTACGAGCAGTACTTC,CASSGGQGYEQYF
TRBV30,TRBJ1-3,.,once,TGTGCCTGGGGCTCCAGGAACACCATATATTTT,CAWGSRNTIYF
TRBV28,TRBJ2-1,.,.,TGTGCCAGCAGTTTAGGACTTACTCACAATGAGCAGTTCTTC,CASSLGLTHNEQFF
TRBV7-9,TRBJ2-7,TRBD2,.,TGTGCCAGCAGCCCAGACAGCGGGGGGCAGTACTTC,CASSPDSGGQYF
TRBV15,TRBJ2-7,TRBD2,.,TGTGCCACCAGCAGAGTAGAAACTAGCGGGCCCTACGAGCAGTACTTC,CATSRVETSGPYEQYF
TRBV13,TRBJ2-3,TRBD2,many,TGTGCCAGCAGCTTAGACGGGCTAGCGGGGGGAAATACGCAGTATTTT,CASSLDGLAGGNTQYF
TRBV12-3/TRBV12-4,TRBJ1-1,.,.,TGTGCCAGCAGAAAAAGCTTTGAAGCTTTCTTT,CASRKSFEAFF
TRBV5-4,TRBJ2-3,TRBD1,.,TGTGCCAGCAGCCACCTCGGACAGGGCACAGATACGCAGTATTTT,CASSHLGQGTDTQYF
TRBV7-2,TRBJ1-6,TRBD1,.,TGTGCCAGCAGCTTAGGACAGGGCGGTTCACCCCTCCACTTT,CASSLGQGGSPLHF
TRBV28,TRBJ1-2,TRBD1,.,TGTGCCACCATTCAGGGGGCGAATTGGAATGGCTACACCTTC,CATIQGANWNGYTF
TRBV7-2,TRBJ2-1,TRBD2,.,TGTGCCAGCAGCTCCCGGTTAAATCCGGGACTAGCACACAATGAGCAGTTCTTC,CASSSRLNPGLAHNEQFF